The clone carrying this T cell receptor (beta chain) was observed a handful of times. The antigen remains undetermined. The record originates from a study of T cells in localized non-small cell lung cancer. Trimming cost V 0 bases and J 6 bases; bases outside gene matches: 2. Germline V gene lookup returns CDR1 KGHSH and CDR2 LQKENI. CDR3 length: 14 amino acids. Here immunoSEQ multiplex PCR was the method, and the copy in TCRdb shows in-frame clones only, minus some. The sample has some 34,000 clones, about 80% seen once. Study-level points and caveats: Adjacent uninvolved lung tissue had the highest T cell clonality, exceeding tumor. With higher T cell density in blood came longer overall survival. A median around 57 of the top 100 tumor clones appeared in adjacent lung. Heterogeneity within the tumor remains possible, as just one region underwent sequencing.

The sequence was obtained from a male donor older than 55 with stage III squamous cell lung carcinoma. This chain links TRBV18 with TRBJ1-1; 9 nucleotides align to TRBD1. This sample comprised peripheral blood, obtained before any cancer treatment. The CDR3 is CASSPPQGAAEAFF. Here the CDR3 DNA reads TGTGCCAGCTCACCACCACAGGGGGCTGCTGAAGCTTTCTTT. The complete variable domain, with remaining parts taken from reference TRBV18 and TRBJ1-1, reads NAGVMQNPRHLVRRRGQEARLRCSPMKGHSHVYWYRQLPEEGLKFMVYLQKENIIDESGMPKERFSAEFPKEGPSILRIQQVVRGDSAAYFCASSPPQGAAEAFFGQGTRLTVV.